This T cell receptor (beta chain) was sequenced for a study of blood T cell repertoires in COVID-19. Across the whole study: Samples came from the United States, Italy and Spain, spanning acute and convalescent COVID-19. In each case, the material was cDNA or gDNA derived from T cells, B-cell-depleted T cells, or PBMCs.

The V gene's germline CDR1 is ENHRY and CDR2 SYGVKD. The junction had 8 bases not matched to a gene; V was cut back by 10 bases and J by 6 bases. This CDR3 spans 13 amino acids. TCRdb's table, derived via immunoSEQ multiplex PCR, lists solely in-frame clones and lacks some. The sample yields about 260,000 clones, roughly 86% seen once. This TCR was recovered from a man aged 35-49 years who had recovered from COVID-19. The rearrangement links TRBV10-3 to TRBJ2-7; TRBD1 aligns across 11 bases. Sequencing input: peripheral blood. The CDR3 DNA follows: TGTGCCAGCCGGGACAGGGGGATCCTCGAGCAGTACTTC. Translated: CASRDRGILEQYF.